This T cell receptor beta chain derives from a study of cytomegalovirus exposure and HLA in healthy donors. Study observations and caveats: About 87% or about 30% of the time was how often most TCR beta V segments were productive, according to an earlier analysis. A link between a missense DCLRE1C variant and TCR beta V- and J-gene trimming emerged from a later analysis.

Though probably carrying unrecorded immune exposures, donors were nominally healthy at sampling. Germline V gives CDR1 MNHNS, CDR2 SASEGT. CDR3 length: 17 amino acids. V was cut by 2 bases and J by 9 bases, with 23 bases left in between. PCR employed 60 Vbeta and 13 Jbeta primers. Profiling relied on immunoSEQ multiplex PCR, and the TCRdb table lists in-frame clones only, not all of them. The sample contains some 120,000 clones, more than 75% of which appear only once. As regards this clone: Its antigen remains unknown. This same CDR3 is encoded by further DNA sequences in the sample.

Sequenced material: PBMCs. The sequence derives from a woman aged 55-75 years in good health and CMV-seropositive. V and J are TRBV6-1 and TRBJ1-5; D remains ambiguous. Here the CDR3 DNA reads TGTGCCAGCAGTGAAAGGTCGGAGGGTCAATTGAGAGTGCCCCAGCATTTT. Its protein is CASSERSEGQLRVPQHF.